This T cell receptor beta chain was profiled in a study of T cell repertoires in cytomegalovirus infection. At the level of the study: Public signatures in TCR beta pointed to CMV infection and matching HLA type. Broader study findings: Across the ex vivo response, the dominant clonotypes were HLA-C-restricted CMV-specific TCR beta clonotypes. Adding up the frequency of public TCR beta families identified people who carried CMV plus the relevant HLA.

Note on this clonotype: Antigen unknown.

TCRdb passed the reads through MiXCR, listing each CDR3 protein once. The table records about 180,000 distinct CDR3 sequences, approximately 15% of them present only once. The sequence derives from a human donor in good health (CMV status not recorded). Some clones in this sample may be carry-over from other donors' samples. The sample taken for sequencing was PBMCs.

CDR3 coding DNA: TGCAGTGCTAGAGATCTGCAGGAGTCTAGCACAGATACGCAGTATTTT. It encodes CSARDLQESSTDTQYF. The rearrangement links TRBV20-1 to TRBJ2-3, with D hard to call. This CDR3 has 16 residues. CDR1 DFQATT and CDR2 SNEGSKA come from the germline V gene (reference sequence). Between the trimmed V and J ends, which lost 0 bases and 0 bases, there was a span of 13 bases.